This T cell receptor beta chain was captured in a study of CD8+ T cells in alopecia areata. At the level of the study: Twice a day, 5 to 10 mg of oral tofacitinib was administered to treated patients. Study-wide findings and caveats: Tofacitinib significantly lowered scalp clonality and expanded CD8+ clones among the top 100.

Trimming took 7 bases from V and 1 from J, leaving 10 bases between them. CDR3 length: 13 amino acids. The germline V gene encodes CDR1 MNHEY and CDR2 SVGAGI. For this clone: As yet, its antigen is unknown.

Treatment indicated: oral pan-JAK inhibitor, 5-10 mg twice daily. The sequencing template was cDNA reverse transcribed from extracted RNA. Produced via immunoSEQ multiplex PCR; TCRdb's table is partial and in-frame only. Of under 350,000 clones in the sample, 58% were seen once. The TCR was taken from a human donor with alopecia areata. V gene TRBV6-5 combines with J gene TRBJ1-1; D not resolved. The specimen was CD4+ T cells sorted from blood, collected at week 24, from a patient treated with tofacitinib. The DNA of the CDR3 is TGTGCCAGCACAACAACGACGAACACTGAAGCTTTCTTT. As protein: CASTTTTNTEAFF.